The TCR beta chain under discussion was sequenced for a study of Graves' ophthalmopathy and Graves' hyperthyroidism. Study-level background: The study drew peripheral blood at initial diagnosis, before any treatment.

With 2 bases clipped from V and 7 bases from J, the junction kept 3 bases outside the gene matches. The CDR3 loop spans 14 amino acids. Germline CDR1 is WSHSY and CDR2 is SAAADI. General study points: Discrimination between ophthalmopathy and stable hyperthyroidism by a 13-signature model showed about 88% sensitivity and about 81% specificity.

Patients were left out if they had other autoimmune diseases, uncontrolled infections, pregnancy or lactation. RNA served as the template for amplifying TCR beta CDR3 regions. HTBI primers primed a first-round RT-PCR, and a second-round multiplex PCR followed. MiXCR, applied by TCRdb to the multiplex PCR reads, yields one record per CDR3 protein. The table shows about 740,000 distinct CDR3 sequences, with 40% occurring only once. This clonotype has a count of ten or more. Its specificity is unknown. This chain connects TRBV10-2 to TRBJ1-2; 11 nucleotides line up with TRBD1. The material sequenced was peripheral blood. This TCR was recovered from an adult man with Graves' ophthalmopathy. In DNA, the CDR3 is TGCGCCAGCAGTGAGGGACAGGGGGCGCTTGGCTACACCTTC. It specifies CASSEGQGALGYTF.